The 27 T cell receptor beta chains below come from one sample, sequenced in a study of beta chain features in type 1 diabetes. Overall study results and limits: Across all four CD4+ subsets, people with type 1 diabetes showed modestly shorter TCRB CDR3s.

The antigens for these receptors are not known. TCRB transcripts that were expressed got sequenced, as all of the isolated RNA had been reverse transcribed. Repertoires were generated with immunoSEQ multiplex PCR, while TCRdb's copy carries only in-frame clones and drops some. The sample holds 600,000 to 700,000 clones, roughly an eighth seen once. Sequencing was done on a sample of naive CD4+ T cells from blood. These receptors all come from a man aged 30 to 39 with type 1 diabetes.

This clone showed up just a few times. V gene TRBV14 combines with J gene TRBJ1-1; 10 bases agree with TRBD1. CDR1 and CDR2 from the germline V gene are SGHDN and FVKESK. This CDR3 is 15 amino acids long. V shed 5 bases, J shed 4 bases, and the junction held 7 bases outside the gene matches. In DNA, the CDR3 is TGTGCCAGCAGCAGACAGGGGGCAAGGACCACTGAAGCTTTCTTT. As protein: CASSRQGARTTEAFF.

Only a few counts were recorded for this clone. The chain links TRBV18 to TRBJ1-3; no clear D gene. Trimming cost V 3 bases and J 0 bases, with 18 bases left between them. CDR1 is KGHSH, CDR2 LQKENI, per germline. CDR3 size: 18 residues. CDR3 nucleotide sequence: TGTGCCAGCTCACCCGGGGTCCCCGACCCCCTCTCTGGAAACACCATATATTTT. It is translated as CASSPGVPDPLSGNTIYF.

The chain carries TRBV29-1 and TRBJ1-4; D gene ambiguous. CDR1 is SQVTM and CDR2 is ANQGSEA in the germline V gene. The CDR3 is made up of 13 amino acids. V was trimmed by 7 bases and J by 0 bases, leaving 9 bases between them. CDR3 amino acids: CSGKGTTNEKLFF. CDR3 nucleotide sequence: TGCAGCGGAAAAGGTACAACTAATGAAAAACTGTTTTTT.

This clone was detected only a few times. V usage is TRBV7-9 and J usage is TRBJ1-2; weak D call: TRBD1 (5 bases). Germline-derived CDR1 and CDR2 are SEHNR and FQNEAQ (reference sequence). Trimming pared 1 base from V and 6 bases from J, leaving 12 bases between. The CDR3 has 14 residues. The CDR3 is CASSLDSGRDGYTF. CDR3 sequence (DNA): TGTGCCAGCAGCTTAGATTCAGGGAGGGATGGCTACACCTTC. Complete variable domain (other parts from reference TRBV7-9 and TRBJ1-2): DTGVSQNPRHKITKRGQNVTFRCDPISEHNRLYWYRQTLGQGPEFLTYFQNEAQLEKSRLLSDRFSAERPKGSFSTLEIQRTEQGDSAMYLCASSLDSGRDGYTFGSGTRLTVV.

DNA for the CDR3: TGTGCCAGCAGTCCTTCGACGGGGGGCGGCTACGAGCAGTACTTC. Encoded protein: CASSPSTGGGYEQYF. This chain uses TRBV6-5 with TRBJ2-7; weak D call: TRBD2 (7 bases). V was cut by 5 bases and J by 3 bases, with 17 bases left in between. This CDR3 contains 15 residues. In germline, CDR1 is MNHEY, CDR2 SVGAGI.

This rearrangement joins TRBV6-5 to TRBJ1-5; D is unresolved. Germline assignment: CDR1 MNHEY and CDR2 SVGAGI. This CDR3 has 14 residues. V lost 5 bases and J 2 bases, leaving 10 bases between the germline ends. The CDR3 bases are TGTGCCAGCAGTGCAGCGAGGGGCAATCAGCCCCAGCATTTT. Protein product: CASSAARGNQPQHF.

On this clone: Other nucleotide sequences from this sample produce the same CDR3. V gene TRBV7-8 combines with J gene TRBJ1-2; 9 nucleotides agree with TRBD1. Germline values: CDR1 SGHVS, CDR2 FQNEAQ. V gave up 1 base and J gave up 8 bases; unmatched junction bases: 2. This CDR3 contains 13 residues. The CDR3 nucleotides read TGTGCCAGCAGCTTAGGACAGGGGGACGGCTACACCTTC. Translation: CASSLGQGDGYTF.

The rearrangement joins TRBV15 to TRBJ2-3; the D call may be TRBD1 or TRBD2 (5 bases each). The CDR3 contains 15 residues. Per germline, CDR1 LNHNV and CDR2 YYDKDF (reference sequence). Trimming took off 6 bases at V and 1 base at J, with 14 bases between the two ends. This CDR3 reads CATRYRDLRTDTQYF. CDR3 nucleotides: TGTGCCACCAGATACCGGGACCTGCGCACAGATACGCAGTATTTT.

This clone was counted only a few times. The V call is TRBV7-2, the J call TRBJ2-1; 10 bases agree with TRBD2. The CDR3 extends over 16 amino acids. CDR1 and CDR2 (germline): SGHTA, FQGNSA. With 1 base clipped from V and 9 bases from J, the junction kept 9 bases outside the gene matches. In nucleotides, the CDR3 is TGTGCCAGCAGCTTAGGGGGACTAGCGAGCTATACTGAGCAGTTCTTC. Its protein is CASSLGGLASYTEQFF.

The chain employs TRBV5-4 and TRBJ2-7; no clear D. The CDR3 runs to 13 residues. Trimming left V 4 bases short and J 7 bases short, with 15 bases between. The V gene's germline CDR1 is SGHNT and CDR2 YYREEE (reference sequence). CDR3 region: CASSLVSSGEQYF. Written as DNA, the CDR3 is TGTGCCAGCAGCCTCGTCTCTTCTGGGGAGCAGTACTTC.

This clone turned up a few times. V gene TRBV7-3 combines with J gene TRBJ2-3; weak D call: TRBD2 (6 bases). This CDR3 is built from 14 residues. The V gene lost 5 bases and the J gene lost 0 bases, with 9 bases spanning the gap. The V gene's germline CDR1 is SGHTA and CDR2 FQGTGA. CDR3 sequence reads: CASSRDFSTDTQYF. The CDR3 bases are TGTGCCAGCAGCCGGGACTTCAGCACAGATACGCAGTATTTT.

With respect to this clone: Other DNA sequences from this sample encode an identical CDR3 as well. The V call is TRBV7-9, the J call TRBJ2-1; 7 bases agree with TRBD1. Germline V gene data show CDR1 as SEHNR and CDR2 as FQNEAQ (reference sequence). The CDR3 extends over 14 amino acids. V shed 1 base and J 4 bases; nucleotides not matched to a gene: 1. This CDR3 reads CASSLGTGYNEQFF. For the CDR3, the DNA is TGTGCCAGCAGCTTAGGGACAGGATACAATGAGCAGTTCTTC.

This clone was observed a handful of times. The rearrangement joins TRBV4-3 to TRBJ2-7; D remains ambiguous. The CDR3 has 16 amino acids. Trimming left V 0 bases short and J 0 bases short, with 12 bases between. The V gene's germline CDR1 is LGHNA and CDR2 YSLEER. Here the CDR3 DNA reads TGCGCCAGCAGCCAAGATTGGACCGCCGACTCCTACGAGCAGTACTTC. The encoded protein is CASSQDWTADSYEQYF.

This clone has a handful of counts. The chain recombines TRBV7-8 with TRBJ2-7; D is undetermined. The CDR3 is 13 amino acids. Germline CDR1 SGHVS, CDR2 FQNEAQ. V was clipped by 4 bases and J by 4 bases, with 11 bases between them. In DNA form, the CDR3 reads TGTGCCAGCAGCTCCGGGCCAATTTACGAGCAGTACTTC. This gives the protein CASSSGPIYEQYF.

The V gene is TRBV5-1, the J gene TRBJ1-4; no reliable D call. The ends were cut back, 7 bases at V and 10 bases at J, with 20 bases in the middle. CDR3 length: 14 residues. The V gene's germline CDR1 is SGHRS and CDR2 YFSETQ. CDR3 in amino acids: CASPAEVLRGKLFF. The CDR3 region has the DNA TGCGCCAGCCCAGCAGAGGTCTTACGAGGAAAACTGTTTTTT.

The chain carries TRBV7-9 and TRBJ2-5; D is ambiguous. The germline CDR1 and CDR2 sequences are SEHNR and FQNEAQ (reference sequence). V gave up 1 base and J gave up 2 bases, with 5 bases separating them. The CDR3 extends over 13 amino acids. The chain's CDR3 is CASSLGLQETQYF. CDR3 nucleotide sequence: TGTGCCAGCAGCTTAGGGTTACAAGAGACCCAGTACTTC.

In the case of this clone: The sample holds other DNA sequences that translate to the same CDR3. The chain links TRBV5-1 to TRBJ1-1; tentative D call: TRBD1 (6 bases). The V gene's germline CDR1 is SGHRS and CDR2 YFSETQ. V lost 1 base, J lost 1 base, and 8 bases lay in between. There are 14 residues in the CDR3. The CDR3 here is CASSLRGQNTEAFF. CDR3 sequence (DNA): TGCGCCAGCAGCTTGCGGGGGCAGAACACTGAAGCTTTCTTT.

The CDR3 DNA is TGTGCCAGCTCACGCGGGGATCAGCCCCAGCATTTT. It specifies CASSRGDQPQHF. The J gene is TRBJ1-5, the V gene TRBV18; D call uncertain. Trimming removed 4 bases at V and 5 bases at J, with 6 bases between. The germline CDR1 and CDR2 sequences are KGHSH and LQKENI. This CDR3 has 12 residues.

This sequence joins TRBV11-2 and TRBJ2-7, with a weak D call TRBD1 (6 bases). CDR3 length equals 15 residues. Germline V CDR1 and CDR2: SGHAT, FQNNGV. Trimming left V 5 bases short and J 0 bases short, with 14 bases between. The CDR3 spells CASSGHRVLSYEQYF. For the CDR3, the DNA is TGTGCCAGCAGCGGCCACAGGGTACTCTCCTACGAGCAGTACTTC.

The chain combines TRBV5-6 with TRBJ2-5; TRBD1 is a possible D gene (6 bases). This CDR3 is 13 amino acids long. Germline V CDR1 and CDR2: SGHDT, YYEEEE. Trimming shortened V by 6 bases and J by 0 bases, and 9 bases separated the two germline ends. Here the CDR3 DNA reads TGTGCCAGCACACAGGGCAACCAAGAGACCCAGTACTTC. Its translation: CASTQGNQETQYF.

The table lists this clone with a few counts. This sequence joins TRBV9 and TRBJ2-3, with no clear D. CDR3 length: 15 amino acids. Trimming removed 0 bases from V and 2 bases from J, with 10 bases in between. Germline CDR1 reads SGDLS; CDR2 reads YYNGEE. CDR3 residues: CASSVVHTDTDTQYF. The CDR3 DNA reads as TGTGCCAGCAGCGTAGTGCACACAGACACAGATACGCAGTATTTT.

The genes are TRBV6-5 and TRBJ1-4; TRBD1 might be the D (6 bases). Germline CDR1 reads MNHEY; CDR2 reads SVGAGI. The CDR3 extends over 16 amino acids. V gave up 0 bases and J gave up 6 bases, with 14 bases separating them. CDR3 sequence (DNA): TGTGCCAGCAGTTACTCGAGTTTGAACAGGGATGAAAAACTGTTTTTT. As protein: CASSYSSLNRDEKLFF.

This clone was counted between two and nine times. The CDR3 spells CAISDLAGEAEAFF. The CDR3 bases are TGTGCCATCAGTGATCTGGCAGGGGAGGCTGAAGCTTTCTTT. The V and J genes are TRBV10-3 and TRBJ1-1; the D gene is possibly TRBD1 (6 bases). Germline CDR1 ENHRY, CDR2 SYGVKD. Between the trimmed V and J ends, which lost 3 bases and 6 bases, there was a span of 14 bases. This CDR3 is built from 14 residues.

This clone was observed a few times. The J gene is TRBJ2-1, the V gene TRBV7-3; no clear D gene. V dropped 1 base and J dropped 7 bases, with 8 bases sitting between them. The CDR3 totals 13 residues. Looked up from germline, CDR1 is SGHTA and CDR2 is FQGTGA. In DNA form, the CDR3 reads TGTGCCAGCAGCTTAAAACAGTTTAATGAGCAGTTCTTC. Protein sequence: CASSLKQFNEQFF.

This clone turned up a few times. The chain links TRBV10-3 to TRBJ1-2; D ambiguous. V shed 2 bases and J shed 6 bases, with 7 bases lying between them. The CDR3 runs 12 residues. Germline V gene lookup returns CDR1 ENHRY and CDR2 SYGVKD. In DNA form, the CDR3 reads TGTGCCATCAGTGAGCTTCTTAATGGCTACACCTTC. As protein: CAISELLNGYTF.

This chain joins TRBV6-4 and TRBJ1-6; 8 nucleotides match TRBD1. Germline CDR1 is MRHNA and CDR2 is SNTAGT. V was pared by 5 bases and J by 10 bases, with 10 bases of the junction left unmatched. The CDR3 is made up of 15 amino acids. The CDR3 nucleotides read TGTGCCAGCAGTCGAGACAGGGGTAATGGATCACCCCTCCACTTT. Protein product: CASSRDRGNGSPLHF.

The CDR3 sequence: CASSSRGTPEGYTF. CDR3 bases: TGTGCCAGCAGTTCTCGGGGGACTCCGGAAGGCTACACCTTC. The rearrangement joins TRBV6-5 to TRBJ1-2, with a possible D match to TRBD1 (5 bases). The CDR3 is 14 amino acids. Deletions cut 4 bases from V and 8 bases from J, with 17 bases between. Germline V gene data show CDR1 as MNHEY and CDR2 as SVGAGI.